This T cell receptor beta chain was identified in a study of sequential checkpoint blockade in melanoma. Study context: Arm A got nivolumab then ipilimumab; arm B the reverse, 1:1.

Trimming cost V 4 bases and J 5 bases; bases outside gene matches: 9. The germline CDR1 and CDR2 sequences are SGHNT and YYREEE (reference sequence). There are 16 residues in the CDR3. Measured with immunoSEQ multiplex PCR; TCRdb has only the in-frame clones, and not every one. The sample yields about 28,000 clones, about 89% seen once. Sample treatment: randomized to nivolumab then ipilimumab (arm A) or the reverse (arm B). DNA-damaging chemotherapy had not been given to any patient beforehand. PBMC sorting kept live CD3+CD8+ cells without CD19 or CD56. J is TRBJ2-3 and V is TRBV5-4; 11 bases map to TRBD2. The material sequenced was CD8+ T cells sorted from blood (inferred from file names), taken from a patient given nivolumab and ipilimumab in sequence. The TCR sequence derives from a human donor with melanoma. CDR3 sequence reads: CASSAGTSGEQDTQYF. In DNA, the CDR3 is TGTGCCAGCAGCGCCGGGACTAGCGGAGAGCAAGATACGCAGTATTTT.